This is a list of T cell receptor beta chains from one sample in a study of response to subunit inactivated influenza vaccine. TCRdb re-called the RT-PCR reads through MiXCR, storing one row per CDR3 protein. The sample yields 500,000 to 700,000 distinct CDR3 sequences, under 30% seen once. This sample was shared with a second study, whose subject was T cells expressing NK-cell markers.

Sample: CD4+ T cells sorted from PBMCs, taken approximately 12 days after vaccination. These receptors all stem from a man aged 50 to 59 who received an inactivated influenza vaccine. Each CDR3 is given with its conserved first and last residue. The order of the fields is D gene, V gene, CDR3 length, clone size, J gene, CDR3 DNA, CDR3 protein. A D gene is named only where the DNA matches it firmly. Part of the rows lack a size; the others show once, few, many or a class for expanded clones.

NA	TRBV12-3/TRBV12-4	15	NA	TRBJ2-7	TGTGCCAGCAGTGACAACCCCCCAAGCTCCTACGAGCAGTACTTC	CASSDNPPSSYEQYF
TRBD1	TRBV5-5	15	NA	TRBJ1-2	TGTGCCAGCAGCTTGACCGGGACAGGGAACTATGGCTACACCTTC	CASSLTGTGNYGYTF
TRBD1	TRBV11-2	18	NA	TRBJ1-3	TGTGCCAGCAGCTTATTCCCGACAGGGTCGAGCTCTGGAAACACCATATATTTT	CASSLFPTGSSSGNTIYF
NA	TRBV14	15	NA	TRBJ1-3	TGTGCCAGCAGCCTGGGCAGGTACCCTGGAAACACCATATATTTT	CASSLGRYPGNTIYF
NA	TRBV11-2	14	many	TRBJ2-6	TGTGCCAGCAGCGGACGGTCTGGGGCCAACGTCCTGACTTTC	CASSGRSGANVLTF
NA	TRBV29-1	13	few	TRBJ2-1	TGCAGCGCGCTCAGAGGGGCCTACAATGAGCAGTTCTTC	CSALRGAYNEQFF
TRBD1	TRBV7-2	17	few	TRBJ1-2	TGTGCCAGCAGCTTAGCGCCTCAGGGGGCCACTAACTATGGCTACACCTTC	CASSLAPQGATNYGYTF
NA	TRBV30	15	NA	TRBJ2-7	TGTGCCTGGAGTGACCGACTAGTCCCGACCTACGAGCAGTACTTC	CAWSDRLVPTYEQYF
TRBD2	TRBV20-1	18	NA	TRBJ2-1	TGCAGTGCTACGGGACTAGCGGGAGGCCCAAGCTCCTACAATGAGCAGTTCTTC	CSATGLAGGPSSYNEQFF
NA	TRBV29-1	12	NA	TRBJ1-5	TGCAGCGTTGAAGGGGGTTGGCAGCCCCAGCATTTT	CSVEGGWQPQHF
NA	TRBV20-1	15	NA	TRBJ2-5	TGCAGTGCCCGTCCACCGGGACTCTACCAAGAGACCCAGTACTTC	CSARPPGLYQETQYF
NA	TRBV5-1	18	NA	TRBJ1-6	TGCGCCAGCAGCTTGGCCATCGGGTCACACTCCTATAATTCACCCCTCCACTTT	CASSLAIGSHSYNSPLHF
NA	TRBV6-1	15	NA	TRBJ1-2	TGTGCCAGCAGGCCCCTCACCTTAAAGATTTATGGCTACACCTTC	CASRPLTLKIYGYTF
TRBD1	TRBV5-5	14	few	TRBJ2-1	TGTGCCAGCAGCAACCCGGGACAGAGGAATGAGCAGTTCTTC	CASSNPGQRNEQFF
NA	TRBV9	13	NA	TRBJ2-3	TGTGCCAGCAGCGTAAGTCAGGTAGATACGCAGTATTTT	CASSVSQVDTQYF
TRBD1	TRBV5-5	14	few	TRBJ1-1	TGTGCCAGCAGCTCCACCGGACAGGGAGTTCAAGCTTTCTTT	CASSSTGQGVQAFF
TRBD2	TRBV5-1	15	few	TRBJ2-7	TGCGCCAGCAGCGCACTGACTAGCGGGAGTGGTGAGCAGTACTTC	CASSALTSGSGEQYF
NA	TRBV6-1	16	NA	TRBJ2-3	TGTGCCAGCAGTGCCGCTGGGGGGGGGCCCATCGATACGCAGTATTTT	CASSAAGGGPIDTQYF
TRBD1	TRBV30	15	few	TRBJ2-7	TGTGCCTGGGGGGGACAGGGGGATTCCTCCTACGAGCAGTACTTC	CAWGGQGDSSYEQYF
NA	TRBV6-2/TRBV6-3	13	many	TRBJ1-5	TGTGCCAGCAGCCGGGACAGCAATCAGCCCCAGCATTTT	CASSRDSNQPQHF
NA	TRBV3-1	12	NA	TRBJ2-5	TGTGCCAGCAGCCAAGCAAGGGAGACCCAGTACTTC	CASSQARETQYF
TRBD2	TRBV5-1	16	NA	TRBJ2-3	TGCGCCAGCAGCCCGGCGAGCGGGGCGACGGCAGATACGCAGTATTTT	CASSPASGATADTQYF
NA	TRBV2	12	few	TRBJ2-5	TGTGCCAGCAGTGTATCAAAAGAGACCCAGTACTTC	CASSVSKETQYF
TRBD1	TRBV27	15	many	TRBJ2-5	TGTGCCAGCAGTTCATGGACAGGGGTTGGTGAGACCCAGTACTTC	CASSSWTGVGETQYF
NA	TRBV20-1	15	NA	TRBJ2-1	TGCAGTGCTAGACCTACCGGGACTGGTTACAATGAGCAGTTCTTC	CSARPTGTGYNEQFF
NA	TRBV10-3	13	NA	TRBJ2-5	TGTGCCATCCTGGGGGGAATAGGGGAGACCCAGTACTTC	CAILGGIGETQYF
NA	TRBV4-3	12	NA	TRBJ1-2	TGCGCCAGCAGCCAAGATTTTGCTGGCTACACCTTC	CASSQDFAGYTF
NA	TRBV3-1	13	NA	TRBJ2-7	TGTGCCAGCAGCCAAGGGCGAACCTACGAGCAGTACTTC	CASSQGRTYEQYF
NA	TRBV6-1	15	few	TRBJ1-4	TGTGCCAGCTACGAGGGAGGGACGCCAAATGAAAAACTGTTTTTT	CASYEGGTPNEKLFF
NA	TRBV7-9	17	NA	TRBJ2-1	TGTGCCAGCAGCTTGAGAGGCGGGCAGAGCTCCTACAATGAGCAGTTCTTC	CASSLRGGQSSYNEQFF
TRBD1	TRBV20-1	14	few	TRBJ1-5	TGCAGTGCCTCCGATACAGGGGCATATCAGCCCCAGCATTTT	CSASDTGAYQPQHF
TRBD1	TRBV7-2	15	NA	TRBJ1-2	TGTGCCAGCAGCCTAGGAGGACAGGGTGGCTATGGCTACACCTTC	CASSLGGQGGYGYTF
NA	TRBV2	14	NA	TRBJ1-4	TGTGCCAGCAGTTATTACGGAGCCGGAGGAGGACTGTTTTTT	CASSYYGAGGGLFF